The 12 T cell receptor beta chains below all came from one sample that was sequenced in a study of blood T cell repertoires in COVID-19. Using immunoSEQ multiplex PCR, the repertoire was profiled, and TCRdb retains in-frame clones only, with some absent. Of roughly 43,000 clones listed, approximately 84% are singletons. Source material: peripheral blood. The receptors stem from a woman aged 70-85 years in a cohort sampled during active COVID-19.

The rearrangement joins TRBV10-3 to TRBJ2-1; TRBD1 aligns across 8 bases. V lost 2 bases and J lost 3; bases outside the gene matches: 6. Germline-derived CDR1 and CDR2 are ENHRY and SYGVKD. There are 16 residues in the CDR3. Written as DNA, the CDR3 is TGTGCCATCAGTGAGCCCTCCGGGACAGGCTACAATGAGCAGTTCTTC. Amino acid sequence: CAISEPSGTGYNEQFF.

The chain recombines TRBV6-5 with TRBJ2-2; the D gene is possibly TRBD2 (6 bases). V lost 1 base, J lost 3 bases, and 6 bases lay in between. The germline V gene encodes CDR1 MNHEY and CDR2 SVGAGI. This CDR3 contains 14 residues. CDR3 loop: CASSYWGDTGELFF. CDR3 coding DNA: TGTGCCAGCAGTTACTGGGGGGACACCGGGGAGCTGTTTTTT.

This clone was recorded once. CDR3 coding DNA: TGTGCCACCACAGGGAGGGATACAGGGGGGAGCAATGAGCAGTTCTTC. Protein sequence: CATTGRDTGGSNEQFF. The V call is TRBV24-1, the J call TRBJ2-1; possible D gene TRBD1, 8 bases. V was clipped by 8 bases and J by 6 bases, with 22 bases between them. This CDR3 contains 16 residues. The germline gives CDR1 KGHDR, CDR2 SFDVKD.

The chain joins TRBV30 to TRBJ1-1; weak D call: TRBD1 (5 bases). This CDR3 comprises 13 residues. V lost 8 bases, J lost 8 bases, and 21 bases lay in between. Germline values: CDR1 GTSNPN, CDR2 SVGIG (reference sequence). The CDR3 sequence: CAGPSRGTGEAFF. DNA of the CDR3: TGTGCCGGACCCTCTCGGGGGACGGGAGAAGCTTTCTTT.

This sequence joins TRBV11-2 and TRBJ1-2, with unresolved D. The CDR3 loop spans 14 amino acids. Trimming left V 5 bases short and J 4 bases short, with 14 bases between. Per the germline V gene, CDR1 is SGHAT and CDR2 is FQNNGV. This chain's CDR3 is CASSPIDISYGYTF. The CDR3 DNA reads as TGTGCCAGCAGCCCGATCGACATTTCCTATGGCTACACCTTC.

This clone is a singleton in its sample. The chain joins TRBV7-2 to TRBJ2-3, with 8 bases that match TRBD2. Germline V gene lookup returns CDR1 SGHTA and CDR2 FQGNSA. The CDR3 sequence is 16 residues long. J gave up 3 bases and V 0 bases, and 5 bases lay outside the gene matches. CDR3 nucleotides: TGTGCCAGCAGCTTAGCACGGGCTAGCGGGACAGATACGCAGTATTTT. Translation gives CASSLARASGTDTQYF. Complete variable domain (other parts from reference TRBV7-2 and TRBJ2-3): GAGVSQSPSNKVTEKGKDVELRCDPISGHTALYWYRQSLGQGLEFLIYFQGNSAPDKSGLPSDRFSAERTGGSVSTLTIQRTQQEDSAVYLCASSLARASGTDTQYFGPGTRLTVL.

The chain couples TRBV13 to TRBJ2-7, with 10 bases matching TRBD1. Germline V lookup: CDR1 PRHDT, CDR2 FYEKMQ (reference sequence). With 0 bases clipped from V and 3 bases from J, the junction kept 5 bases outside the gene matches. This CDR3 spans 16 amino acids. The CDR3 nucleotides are TGTGCCAGCAGCTTAGGCATAGGGACAGGGGTCTACGAGCAGTACTTC. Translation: CASSLGIGTGVYEQYF.

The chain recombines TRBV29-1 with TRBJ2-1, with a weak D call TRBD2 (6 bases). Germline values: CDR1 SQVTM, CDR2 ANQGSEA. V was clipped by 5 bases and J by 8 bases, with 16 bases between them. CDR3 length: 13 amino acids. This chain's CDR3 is CSVSVLANHEQFF. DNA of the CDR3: TGCAGCGTTTCTGTTCTAGCGAACCATGAGCAGTTCTTC.

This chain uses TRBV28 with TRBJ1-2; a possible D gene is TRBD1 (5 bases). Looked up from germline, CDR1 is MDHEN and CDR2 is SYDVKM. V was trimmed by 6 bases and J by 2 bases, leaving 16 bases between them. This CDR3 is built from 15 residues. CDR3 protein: CASRPSGGENYGYTF. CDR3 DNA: TGTGCCAGCAGGCCCTCGGGGGGAGAGAACTATGGCTACACCTTC.

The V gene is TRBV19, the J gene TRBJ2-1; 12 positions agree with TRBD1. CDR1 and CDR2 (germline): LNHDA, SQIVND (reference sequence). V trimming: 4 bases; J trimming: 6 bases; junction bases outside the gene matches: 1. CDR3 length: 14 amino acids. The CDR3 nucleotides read TGTGCCAGTAGTAGGGGACAGGGGGCCAATGAGCAGTTCTTC. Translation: CASSRGQGANEQFF.

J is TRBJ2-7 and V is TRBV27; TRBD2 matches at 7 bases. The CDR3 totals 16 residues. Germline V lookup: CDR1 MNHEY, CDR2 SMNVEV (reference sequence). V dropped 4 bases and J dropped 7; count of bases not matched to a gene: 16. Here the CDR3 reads CASSSRVLAVTGEQYF. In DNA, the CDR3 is TGTGCCAGCAGTTCCCGCGTCCTAGCGGTGACGGGGGAGCAGTACTTC.

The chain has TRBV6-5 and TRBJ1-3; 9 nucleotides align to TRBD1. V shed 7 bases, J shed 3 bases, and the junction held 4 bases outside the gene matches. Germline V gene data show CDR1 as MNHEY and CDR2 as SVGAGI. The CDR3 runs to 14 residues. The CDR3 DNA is TGTGCCAGCAAATCGACAGGGGGTGGAAACACCATATATTTT. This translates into CASKSTGGGNTIYF.